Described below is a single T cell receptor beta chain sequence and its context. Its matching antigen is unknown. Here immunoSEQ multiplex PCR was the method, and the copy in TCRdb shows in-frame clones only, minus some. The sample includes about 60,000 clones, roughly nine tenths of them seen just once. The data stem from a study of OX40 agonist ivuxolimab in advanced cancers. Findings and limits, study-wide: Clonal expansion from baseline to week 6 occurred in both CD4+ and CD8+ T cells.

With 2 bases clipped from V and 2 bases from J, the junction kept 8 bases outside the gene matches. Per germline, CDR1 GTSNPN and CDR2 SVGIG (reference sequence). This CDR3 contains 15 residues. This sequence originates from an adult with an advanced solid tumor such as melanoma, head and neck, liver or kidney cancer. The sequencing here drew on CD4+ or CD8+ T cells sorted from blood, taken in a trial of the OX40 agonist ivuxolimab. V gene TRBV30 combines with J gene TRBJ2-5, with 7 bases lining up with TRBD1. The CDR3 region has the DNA TGTGCCTGGAGTTCCCCCTTCAGGGGGCAAGAGACCCAGTACTTC. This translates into CAWSSPFRGQETQYF. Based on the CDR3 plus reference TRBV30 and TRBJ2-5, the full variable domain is SQTIHQWPATLVQPVGSPLSLECTVEGTSNPNLYWYRQAAGRGLQLLFYSVGIGQISSEVPQNLSASRPQDRQFILSSKKLLLSDSGFYLCAWSSPFRGQETQYFGPGTRLLVL.